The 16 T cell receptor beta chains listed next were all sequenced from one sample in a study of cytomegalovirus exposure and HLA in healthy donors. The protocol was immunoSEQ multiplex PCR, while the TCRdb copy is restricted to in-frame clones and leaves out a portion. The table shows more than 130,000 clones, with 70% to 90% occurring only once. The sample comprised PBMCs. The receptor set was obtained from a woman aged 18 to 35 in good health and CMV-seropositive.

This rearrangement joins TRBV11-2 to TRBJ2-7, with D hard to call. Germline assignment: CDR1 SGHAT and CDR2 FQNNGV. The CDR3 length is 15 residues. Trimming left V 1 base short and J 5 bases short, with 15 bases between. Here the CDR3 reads CASSLAAVARDEQYF. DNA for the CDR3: TGTGCCAGCAGCTTAGCGGCCGTGGCTCGGGACGAGCAGTACTTC.

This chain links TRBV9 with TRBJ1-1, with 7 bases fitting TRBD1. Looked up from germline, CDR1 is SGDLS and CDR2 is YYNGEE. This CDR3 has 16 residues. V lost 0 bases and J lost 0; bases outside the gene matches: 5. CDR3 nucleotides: TGTGCCAGCAGCGTAGATACCGGACAGGTGAACACTGAAGCTTTCTTT. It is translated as CASSVDTGQVNTEAFF.

In DNA, the CDR3 is TGTGCCAGCAGCCTCGGGGGGACAGGGTCAGTTAGCTATGGCTACACCTTC. Translated: CASSLGGTGSVSYGYTF. The chain links TRBV28 to TRBJ1-2; 9 bases match TRBD1. The CDR3 totals 17 residues. Germline CDR1 and CDR2: MDHEN and SYDVKM. V lost 6 bases to trimming and J lost 4 bases; unmatched junction nucleotides: 15.

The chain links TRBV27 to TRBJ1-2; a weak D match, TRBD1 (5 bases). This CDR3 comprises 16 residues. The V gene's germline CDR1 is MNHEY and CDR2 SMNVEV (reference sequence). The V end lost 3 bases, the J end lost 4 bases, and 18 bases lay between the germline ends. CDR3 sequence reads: CASSFLPPTDLYGYTF. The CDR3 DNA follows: TGTGCCAGCAGTTTCCTTCCCCCGACAGATCTCTATGGCTACACCTTC.

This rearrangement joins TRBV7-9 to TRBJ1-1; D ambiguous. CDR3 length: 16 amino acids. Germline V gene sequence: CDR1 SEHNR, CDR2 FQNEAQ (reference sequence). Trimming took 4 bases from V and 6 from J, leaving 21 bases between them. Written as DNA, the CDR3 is TGTGCCAGCAGCTATAGCTGGGGTAGAGGGTCGCCTGAAGCTTTCTTT. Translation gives CASSYSWGRGSPEAFF.

CDR3 in amino acids: CASSWTTGGSSPLHF. The CDR3 nucleotides are TGTGCCAGCAGCTGGACTACAGGGGGGAGTTCACCCCTCCACTTT. The chain couples TRBV11-1 to TRBJ1-6, with 8 bases aligning to TRBD1. V lost 4 bases and J lost 9; bases outside the gene matches: 8. The length of the CDR3 is 15 residues. Germline values: CDR1 SGHAT, CDR2 FQDESV (reference sequence).

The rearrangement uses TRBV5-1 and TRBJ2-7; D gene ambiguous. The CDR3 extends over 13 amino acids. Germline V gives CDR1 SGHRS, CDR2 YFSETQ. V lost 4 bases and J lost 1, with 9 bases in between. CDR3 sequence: CASSIVGSYEQYF. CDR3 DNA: TGCGCCAGCAGCATCGTCGGGTCCTACGAGCAGTACTTC.

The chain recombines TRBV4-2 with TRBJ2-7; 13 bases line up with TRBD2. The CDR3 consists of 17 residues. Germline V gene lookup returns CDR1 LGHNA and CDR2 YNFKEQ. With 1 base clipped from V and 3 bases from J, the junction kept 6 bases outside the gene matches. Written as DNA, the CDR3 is TGTGCCAGCAGCCAAGGTAGAACTAGCGGGGGGGGCTACGAGCAGTACTTC. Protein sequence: CASSQGRTSGGGYEQYF.

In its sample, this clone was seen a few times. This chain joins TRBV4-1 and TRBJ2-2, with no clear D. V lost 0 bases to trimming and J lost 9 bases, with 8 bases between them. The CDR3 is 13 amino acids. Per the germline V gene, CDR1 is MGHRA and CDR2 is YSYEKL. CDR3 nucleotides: TGCGCCAGCAGCCAAGATTCCTACTGGGAGCTGTTTTTT. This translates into CASSQDSYWELFF.

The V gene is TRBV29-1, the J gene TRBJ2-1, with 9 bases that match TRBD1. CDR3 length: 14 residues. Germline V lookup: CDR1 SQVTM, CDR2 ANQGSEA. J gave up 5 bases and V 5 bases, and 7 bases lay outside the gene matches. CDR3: CSVNAGQGDNEQFF. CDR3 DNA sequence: TGCAGCGTTAACGCGGGACAGGGTGACAATGAGCAGTTCTTC.

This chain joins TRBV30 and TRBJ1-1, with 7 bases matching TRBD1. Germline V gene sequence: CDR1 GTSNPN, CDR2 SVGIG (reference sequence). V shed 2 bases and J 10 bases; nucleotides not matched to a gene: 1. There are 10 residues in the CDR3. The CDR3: CAWSRQGAFF. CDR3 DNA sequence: TGTGCCTGGAGTCGACAGGGAGCTTTCTTT.

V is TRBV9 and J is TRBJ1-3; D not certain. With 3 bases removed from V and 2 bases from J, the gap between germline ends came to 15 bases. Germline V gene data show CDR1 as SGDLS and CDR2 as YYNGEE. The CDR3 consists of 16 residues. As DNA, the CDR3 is TGTGCCAGCAGCGCCGGAACCGGGAGGGCTGGAAACACCATATATTTT. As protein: CASSAGTGRAGNTIYF. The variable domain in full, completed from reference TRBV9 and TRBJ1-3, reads DSGVTQTPKHLITATGQRVTLRCSPRSGDLSVYWYQQSLDQGLQFLIQYYNGEERAKGNILERFSAQQFPDLHSELNLSSLELGDSALYFCASSAGTGRAGNTIYFGEGSWLTVV.

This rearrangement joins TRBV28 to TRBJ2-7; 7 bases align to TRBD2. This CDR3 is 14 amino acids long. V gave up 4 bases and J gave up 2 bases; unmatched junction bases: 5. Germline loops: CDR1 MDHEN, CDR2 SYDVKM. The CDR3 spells CASSSSGTTYEQYF. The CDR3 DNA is TGTGCCAGCAGTTCCAGCGGGACCACCTACGAGCAGTACTTC.

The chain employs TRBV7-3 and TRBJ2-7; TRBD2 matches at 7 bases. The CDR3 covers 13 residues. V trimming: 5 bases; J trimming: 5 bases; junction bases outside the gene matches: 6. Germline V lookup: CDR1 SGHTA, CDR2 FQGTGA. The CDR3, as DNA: TGTGCCAGCAGCCGGGGACGGGAGGACGAGCAGTACTTC. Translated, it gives CASSRGREDEQYF.

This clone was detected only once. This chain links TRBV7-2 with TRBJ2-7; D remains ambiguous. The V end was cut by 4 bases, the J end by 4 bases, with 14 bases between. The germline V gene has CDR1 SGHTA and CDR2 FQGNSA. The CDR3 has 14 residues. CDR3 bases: TGTGCCAGCAGCTCTCAGAACCCGCCTTACGAGCAGTACTTC. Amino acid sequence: CASSSQNPPYEQYF.

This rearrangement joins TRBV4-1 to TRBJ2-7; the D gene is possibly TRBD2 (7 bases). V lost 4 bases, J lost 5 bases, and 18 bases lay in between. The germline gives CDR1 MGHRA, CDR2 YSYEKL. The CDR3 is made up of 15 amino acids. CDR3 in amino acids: CASSPRAGAIHEQYF. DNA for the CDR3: TGCGCCAGCAGCCCTCGGGCGGGGGCGATCCACGAGCAGTACTTC.